Listed below are T cell receptor beta chains from one sample, sequenced in a study of Ad26.COV2.S vaccination and SARS-CoV-2 variants. TCRdb keeps only in-frame clones here, not all; method: immunoSEQ multiplex PCR. The sample carries about 480,000 clones, around 90% recorded once. The starting material was peripheral blood, obtained in a trial of Ad26.COV2.S vaccine versus placebo. The receptor source for this set is a person between 18 and 65 years old who received the Ad26.COV2.S COVID-19 vaccine or a placebo. CDR3s include the opening cysteine and the closing phenylalanine or tryptophan. A D gene is named only where the DNA matches it firmly. Size values are once, few and many counts, or a class for expanded clones, and some rows have none.

J gene,V gene,clone size,D gene,CDR3 length,CDR3 protein,CDR3 DNA
TRBJ1-6,TRBV5-4,.,.,15,CASRPQGPMGRALHF,TGTGCCAGCCGGCCCCAAGGTCCGATGGGTCGAGCCCTCCACTTT
TRBJ1-3,TRBV7-2,.,.,14,CASSAGTNGNTIYF,TGTGCCAGCAGCGCTGGGACTAATGGAAACACCATATATTTT
TRBJ1-6,TRBV19,.,.,12,CASSNYYSPLHF,TGTGCCAGTAGTAACTATTATTCACCCCTCCACTTT
TRBJ1-2,TRBV7-9,few,.,8,CASSPLTF,TGTGCCAGCAGCCCACTTACCTTC
TRBJ1-2,TRBV28,.,.,13,CASSLTPDYGYTF,TGTGCCAGCAGTCTTACCCCTGACTATGGCTACACCTTC
TRBJ2-7,TRBV7-2,few,.,13,CASSLRRVYEQYF,TGTGCCAGCAGCTTAAGAAGGGTCTACGAGCAGTACTTC
TRBJ2-1,TRBV5-1,.,.,16,CASSFLSGQGYNEQFF,TGCGCCAGCAGCTTTTTGAGCGGGCAAGGATATAATGAGCAGTTCTTC
TRBJ2-7,TRBV7-2,.,.,17,CASSLEVSGGQPYEQYF,TGTGCCAGCAGCTTAGAGGTTTCGGGGGGACAGCCCTACGAGCAGTACTTC
TRBJ2-7,TRBV27,.,TRBD1,16,CASSNQVTGDLYEQYF,TGTGCCAGCAGTAATCAGGTAACAGGGGATTTGTACGAGCAGTACTTC
TRBJ2-2,TRBV7-9,once,.,14,CASSKNLASGELFF,TGTGCCAGCAGCAAAAACCTAGCTTCCGGGGAGCTGTTTTTT
TRBJ2-2,TRBV11-3,once,TRBD2,15,CASSFRGGPTGELFF,TGTGCCAGCAGCTTCCGGGGAGGGCCCACCGGGGAGCTGTTTTTT
TRBJ2-7,TRBV18,few,.,15,CASSPPRQALWEQYF,TGTGCCAGCTCACCACCGAGACAGGCCCTTTGGGAGCAGTACTTC
TRBJ2-3,TRBV3-1/TRBV3-2,.,.,12,CASSQGLWTQYF,TGTGCCAGCAGCCAGGGACTGTGGACGCAGTATTTT
TRBJ1-2,TRBV30,.,.,13,CAWSVLQGNGYTF,TGTGCCTGGAGTGTCTTACAGGGAAATGGCTACACCTTC
TRBJ1-3,TRBV6-1,.,.,15,CASSEEGGSGNTIYF,TGTGCCAGCAGTGAAGAAGGGGGCTCTGGAAACACCATATATTTT
TRBJ2-2,TRBV6-5,.,.,14,CASRKQVLTGELFF,TGTGCCAGCAGGAAACAGGTTTTAACCGGGGAGCTGTTTTTT
TRBJ2-1,TRBV19,.,.,15,CASRSPGEGHNEQFF,TGTGCCAGTAGATCTCCGGGAGAGGGTCACAATGAGCAGTTCTTC
TRBJ1-5,TRBV4-1,.,.,16,CASSQPSTGGNQPQHF,TGCGCCAGCAGCCAACCATCAACAGGAGGCAATCAGCCCCAGCATTTT
TRBJ1-4,TRBV5-6,.,TRBD1,15,CASSLPGQGFEKLFF,TGTGCCAGCAGCCTTCCGGGACAGGGGTTTGAAAAACTGTTTTTT
TRBJ1-3,TRBV7-2,.,.,15,CASSLGGASGNTIYF,TGTGCCAGCAGCTTAGGGGGCGCTTCTGGAAACACCATATATTTT
TRBJ1-1,TRBV6-4,.,.,12,CASLHGQPEAFF,TGTGCCAGCCTTCACGGGCAGCCTGAAGCTTTCTTT
TRBJ2-3,TRBV5-1,.,.,13,CASSSSSTDTQYF,TGCGCCAGCAGCTCCTCAAGCACAGATACGCAGTATTTT
TRBJ1-1,TRBV5-1,.,TRBD1,15,CASSHMGQVVSEAFF,TGCGCCAGCAGCCACATGGGACAGGTTGTGTCTGAAGCTTTCTTT
TRBJ2-7,TRBV9,.,.,16,CASSVGQGGSGYEQYF,TGTGCCAGCAGCGTAGGGCAAGGAGGGTCCGGCTACGAGCAGTACTTC
TRBJ1-1,TRBV5-5,.,.,15,CASSLAAQGNTEAFF,TGTGCCAGCAGCTTGGCCGCTCAGGGGAACACTGAAGCTTTCTTT
TRBJ2-1,TRBV5-5,.,TRBD2,15,CASSLAPSGRREQFF,TGTGCCAGCAGCTTGGCCCCTAGCGGGAGGCGAGAGCAGTTCTTC
TRBJ2-1,TRBV5-1,.,.,13,CASSLLHGGEQFF,TGCGCCAGCAGCTTGCTCCACGGGGGTGAGCAGTTCTTC
TRBJ2-7,TRBV7-9,.,.,13,CASSHPVPYEQYF,TGTGCCAGCAGTCATCCCGTCCCCTACGAGCAGTACTTC
TRBJ2-7,TRBV7-2,once,TRBD2,15,CASSLVGLGIYEQYF,TGTGCCAGCAGCTTGGTTGGACTAGGAATCTACGAGCAGTACTTC
TRBJ2-2,TRBV27,.,TRBD2,15,CASSVLAGGPGELFF,TGTGCCAGCAGTGTACTAGCGGGAGGGCCCGGGGAGCTGTTTTTT
TRBJ1-1,TRBV29-1,.,.,10,CSVANTEAFF,TGCAGCGTTGCTAACACTGAAGCTTTCTTT
TRBJ1-5,TRBV10-2,.,.,14,CASSEYGRNQPQHF,TGCGCCAGCAGTGAGTATGGGAGAAATCAGCCCCAGCATTTT
TRBJ2-7,TRBV6-6,.,.,14,CASRLVADSYEQYF,TGTGCCAGCAGACTCGTTGCGGACAGCTACGAGCAGTACTTC
TRBJ1-5,TRBV6-2/TRBV6-3,.,.,13,CASSYRRLEPQHF,TGTGCCAGCAGTTACCGACGACTGGAGCCCCAGCATTTT
TRBJ1-1,TRBV3-1/TRBV3-2,.,.,13,CASSSYQGTEAFF,TGTGCCAGCAGCTCCTACCAAGGCACTGAAGCTTTCTTT
TRBJ1-5,TRBV6-6,.,.,13,CASSYPIRQPQHF,TGTGCCAGCAGTTACCCGATTAGGCAGCCCCAGCATTTT
TRBJ1-2,TRBV6-2/TRBV6-3,.,TRBD1,17,CASSYSWTGLANYGYTF,TGTGCCAGCAGTTACTCGTGGACAGGCTTAGCTAACTATGGCTACACCTTC